This TCR beta chain was identified during a study of T cell responses to AZD1222 COVID-19 vaccine. About this clone itself: Its target is unknown.

The CDR3 loop spans 14 amino acids. The V and J ends lost 1 base and 5 bases respectively, with 13 bases between them. Germline CDR1 is SGHRS and CDR2 is YFSETQ. Profiling relied on immunoSEQ multiplex PCR, and the TCRdb table lists in-frame clones only, not all of them. Among about 120,000 clones listed, over 80% were seen once. Study-level findings and limits: AZD1222 recipients seropositive at baseline numbered only five to seven. The donor cohort was predominantly white British with a female majority, and clonal diversity may have been underestimated.

Specimen: peripheral blood, collected on day 0 of AZD1222 vaccination. The TCR sequence derives from an adult in good health. The V and J genes are TRBV5-1 and TRBJ2-7; tentatively, D is TRBD1 (5 bases). CDR3 nucleotide sequence: TGCGCCAGCAGCTTGTGGCAGGGCACGAACGAGCAGTACTTC. Translating it yields CASSLWQGTNEQYF.